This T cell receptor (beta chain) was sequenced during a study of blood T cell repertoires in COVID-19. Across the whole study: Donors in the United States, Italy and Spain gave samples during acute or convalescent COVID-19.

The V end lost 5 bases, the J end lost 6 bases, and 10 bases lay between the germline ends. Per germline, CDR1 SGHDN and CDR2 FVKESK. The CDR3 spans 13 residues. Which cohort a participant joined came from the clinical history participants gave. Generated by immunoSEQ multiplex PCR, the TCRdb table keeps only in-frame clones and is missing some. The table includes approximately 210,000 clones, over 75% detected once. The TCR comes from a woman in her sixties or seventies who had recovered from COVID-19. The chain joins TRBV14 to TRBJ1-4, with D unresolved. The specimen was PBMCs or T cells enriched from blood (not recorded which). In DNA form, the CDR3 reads TGTGCCAGCAGCGGGCAGATTTATGAAAAACTGTTTTTT. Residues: CASSGQIYEKLFF. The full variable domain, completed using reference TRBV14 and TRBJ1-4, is EAGVTQFPSHSVIEKGQTVTLRCDPISGHDNLYWYRRVMGKEIKFLLHFVKESKQDESGMPNNRFLAERTGGTYSTLKVQPAELEDSGVYFCASSGQIYEKLFFGSGTQLSVL.